Following are 17 T cell receptor beta chains from one sample sequenced in a study of response to subunit inactivated influenza vaccine (dated by TCRdb to the late 2010s). Library preparation was by RT-PCR. For sequencing, an Illumina HiSeq 2500 was employed. TCRdb reprocessing: public reads trimmed at Q25 with fastp, clones called with MiXCR, in-frame beta chains kept. A single entry per CDR3 protein holds the most common genes and DNA from its merged rows. A total of around 250,000 distinct CDR3 sequences appear in this sample, 10% to 15% of them only once. Under 10% of the sample is in the top ten clones. The starting material was non-naive T cells sorted from PBMCs, obtained approximately 15 days before vaccination. The intended sense of this specimen's cell subset or site label: memory T cell fraction. These receptors were taken from a man aged 50 to 60 who received an inactivated influenza vaccine. Donor details come from another sample of the same person, matched by shared clones.

The rearrangement links TRBV15 to TRBJ2-1; 13 bases align to TRBD2. The germline gives CDR1 LNHNV, CDR2 YYDKDF (reference sequence). The J segment lost 5 bases and the V segment lost 5 bases, leaving 3 bases of the junction unmatched. This CDR3 region has 15 residues. The CDR3 region is CATSGGLAGNNEQFF. The CDR3 DNA follows: TGTGCCACCAGCGGGGGACTAGCGGGAAACAATGAGCAGTTCTTC.

Only a few counts were recorded for this clonotype. The chain has TRBV5-1 and TRBJ2-1; perhaps TRBD2 as D (5 bases). This CDR3 has 15 residues. Germline lookup yields CDR1 SGHRS and CDR2 YFSETQ. The V end lost 1 base, the J end lost 0 bases, and 8 bases lay between the germline ends. Here the CDR3 reads CASSLIGDSYNEQFF. CDR3 coding DNA: TGCGCCAGCAGCTTGATCGGGGACTCCTACAATGAGCAGTTCTTC.

This clonotype was seen ten or more times. The rearrangement joins TRBV6-5 to TRBJ1-6, with a weak D call TRBD1 (5 bases). Germline V CDR1 and CDR2: MNHEY, SVGAGI. CDR3 length equals 15 residues. V lost 2 bases and J lost 6, with 11 bases in between. The chain's CDR3 is CASSYEWGSNSPLHF. The CDR3 nucleotides are TGTGCCAGCAGTTACGAATGGGGCAGTAATTCACCCCTCCACTTT.

This clonotype was counted a few times. The chain employs TRBV7-9 and TRBJ2-5; the D gene is possibly TRBD2 (6 bases). CDR1 and CDR2 (germline): SEHNR, FQNEAQ (reference sequence). V was clipped by 0 bases and J by 4 bases, with 18 bases between them. This CDR3 is 17 amino acids long. CDR3 residues: CASSLAELRLVGETQYF. CDR3 bases: TGTGCCAGCAGCTTAGCGGAACTGAGACTAGTCGGAGAGACCCAGTACTTC.

The chain combines TRBV20-1 with TRBJ2-3; TRBD1 agrees at 12 bases. The CDR3 consists of 14 residues. With 6 bases clipped from V and 4 bases from J, the junction kept 5 bases outside the gene matches. From germline, CDR1 is DFQATT and CDR2 SNEGSKA (reference sequence). For the CDR3, the DNA is TGCAGTGCAGTCGGGACAGGGGGCCCAGATACGCAGTATTTT. As protein: CSAVGTGGPDTQYF.

This clonotype was counted many times. The chain's CDR3 is CASSLSPGGGGGNQPQHF. The CDR3 nucleotides are TGTGCCAGCAGCTTATCTCCAGGGGGCGGGGGAGGCAATCAGCCCCAGCATTTT. This chain links TRBV11-1 with TRBJ1-5; 8 bases map to TRBD1. CDR3 size: 18 residues. V was clipped by 2 bases and J by 2 bases; unmatched bases: 11. Looked up from germline, CDR1 is SGHAT and CDR2 is FQDESV (reference sequence).

This chain connects TRBV20-1 to TRBJ2-3, with a tentative D call TRBD2 (5 bases). The CDR3 loop spans 15 amino acids. Trimming left V 3 bases short and J 1 base short, with 14 bases between. The germline V gene encodes CDR1 DFQATT and CDR2 SNEGSKA (reference sequence). DNA for the CDR3: TGCAGTGCTAGGATGCTAGCCGACCGCACAGATACGCAGTATTTT. It is translated as CSARMLADRTDTQYF.

A few counts support this clonotype. V usage is TRBV5-4 and J usage is TRBJ2-7; D not resolved. This CDR3 has 12 amino acids. Trimming cost V 4 bases and J 3 bases, with 8 bases left between them. Germline values: CDR1 SGHNT, CDR2 YYREEE (reference sequence). The chain's CDR3 is CASSTPGYEQYF. The CDR3 DNA sequence: TGTGCCAGCAGCACCCCGGGCTACGAGCAGTACTTC.

The table lists this clonotype with a few counts. The J gene is TRBJ1-6, the V gene TRBV7-2, with 7 bases aligning to TRBD1. Germline CDR1 and CDR2: SGHTA and FQGNSA. Trimming at V came to 7 bases and at J to 6 bases, leaving 12 bases not matched to a gene. CDR3 length: 16 amino acids. This chain's CDR3 is CASTLLLTGSNSPLHF. The CDR3 DNA sequence: TGTGCCAGCACACTATTGCTGACAGGGAGTAATTCACCCCTCCACTTT. The full variable domain, with the rest looked up from reference TRBV7-2 and TRBJ1-6, is GAGVSQSPSNKVTEKGKDVELRCDPISGHTALYWYRQSLGQGLEFLIYFQGNSAPDKSGLPSDRFSAERTGGSVSTLTIQRTQQEDSAVYLCASTLLLTGSNSPLHFGNGTRLTVT.

This clonotype was observed a few times. The chain links TRBV5-6 to TRBJ2-7, with D possibly TRBD1 on 8 matching bases. This CDR3 has 16 residues. CDR1 is SGHDT, CDR2 YYEEEE, per germline. The V end was cut by 3 bases, the J end by 4 bases, with 20 bases between. CDR3 region: CASSSTQGQGGYEQYF. The CDR3 coding sequence is TGTGCCAGCAGCTCGACACAAGGACAGGGAGGGTACGAGCAGTACTTC.

This clonotype has only a few counts. The chain recombines TRBV10-3 with TRBJ2-1; D might be TRBD1 or TRBD2, each matching 6 bases. V was pared by 4 bases and J by 5 bases, with 15 bases between. The germline gives CDR1 ENHRY, CDR2 SYGVKD. This CDR3 region has 15 residues. In DNA form, the CDR3 reads TGTGCCATCAGTGCCTCCGAGGGGGGTGACAATGAGCAGTTCTTC. Protein: CAISASEGGDNEQFF.

This chain links TRBV28 with TRBJ2-1; no firm D call. Germline V gene lookup returns CDR1 MDHEN and CDR2 SYDVKM. Trimming pared 7 bases from V and 7 bases from J, leaving 14 bases between. This CDR3 is 13 amino acids long. Here the CDR3 reads CASTPGRVNEQFF. CDR3 bases: TGTGCCAGCACCCCAGGAAGGGTGAATGAGCAGTTCTTC.

The J gene is TRBJ1-5, the V gene TRBV5-8; 7 bases match TRBD1. CDR1 is SGHTS and CDR2 is YDEGEE in the germline V gene. J was trimmed by 6 bases and V by 5 bases; bases with no gene match: 14. The CDR3 contains 16 residues. CDR3 nucleotide sequence: TGTGCCAGCAGGCGTACAGGGGATCCCGATGGTCAGCCCCAGCATTTT. Amino acids: CASRRTGDPDGQPQHF.

The chain links TRBV20-1 to TRBJ2-1; 9 positions agree with TRBD1. Trimming at V came to 2 bases and at J to 2 bases, leaving 7 bases not matched to a gene. From germline, CDR1 is DFQATT and CDR2 SNEGSKA (reference sequence). The CDR3 is made up of 16 amino acids. Here the CDR3 reads CSARTHGQGTYNEQFF. CDR3 DNA sequence: TGCAGTGCTAGAACCCACGGACAGGGGACCTACAATGAGCAGTTCTTC.

This clonotype was counted only a few times. The chain joins TRBV11-2 to TRBJ2-5; D not resolved. Trimming left V 5 bases short and J 4 bases short, with 14 bases between. The CDR3 consists of 14 residues. Germline lookup yields CDR1 SGHAT and CDR2 FQNNGV. The chain's CDR3 is CASSRGARVETQYF. CDR3 coding DNA: TGTGCCAGCAGCCGCGGTGCTCGGGTAGAGACCCAGTACTTC.

The chain employs TRBV30 and TRBJ2-4; no firm D call. From germline, CDR1 is GTSNPN and CDR2 SVGIG (reference sequence). The CDR3 covers 13 residues. The V end was cut by 1 base, the J end by 1 base, with 5 bases between. CDR3 nucleotides: TGTGCCTGGAGTGGAGTGGCCAAAAACATTCAGTACTTC. Encoded protein: CAWSGVAKNIQYF.

The rearrangement uses TRBV11-2 and TRBJ2-4, with a weak D call TRBD2 (5 bases). The CDR3 is 14 amino acids. V was cut by 3 bases and J by 9 bases, with 15 bases left in between. Germline assignment: CDR1 SGHAT and CDR2 FQNNGV. In DNA, the CDR3 is TGTGCCAGCAGCTTCTCCGCGGGTCGGAGCATTCAGTACTTC. Its translation is CASSFSAGRSIQYF.